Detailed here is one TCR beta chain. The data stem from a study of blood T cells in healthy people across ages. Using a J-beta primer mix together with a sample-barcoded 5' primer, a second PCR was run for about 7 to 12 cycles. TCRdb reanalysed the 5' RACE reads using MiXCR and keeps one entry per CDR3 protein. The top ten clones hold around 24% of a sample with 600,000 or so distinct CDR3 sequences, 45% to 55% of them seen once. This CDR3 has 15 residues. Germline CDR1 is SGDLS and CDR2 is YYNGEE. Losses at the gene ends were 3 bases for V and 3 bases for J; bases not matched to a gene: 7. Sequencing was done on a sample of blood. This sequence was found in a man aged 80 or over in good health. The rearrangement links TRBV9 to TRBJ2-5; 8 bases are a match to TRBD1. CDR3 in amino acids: CASSADRGGEETQYF. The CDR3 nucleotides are TGTGCCAGCAGCGCCGACAGGGGCGGCGAAGAGACCCAGTACTTC.